A selection of T cell receptor beta chains follows, all from one sample in a study of T cell responses to AZD1222 COVID-19 vaccine. TCRdb's copy holds only in-frame clones and misses some; the assay was immunoSEQ multiplex PCR. Among under 150,000 clones listed, around 91% were seen once. The input for sequencing was peripheral blood, taken 28 days after the second AZD1222 dose. These receptor sequences come from an adult who received the AZD1222 COVID-19 vaccine. CDR3s include the opening cysteine and the closing phenylalanine or tryptophan. The D gene is left open where the match is weak. Part of the rows lack a size; the others show once, few, many or a class for expanded clones.

v_call: TRBV19; j_call: TRBJ2-7; clone_size: .; d_call: TRBD1; cdr3_nt: TGTGCCAGTAGTATCGTACTATGGGACAGGGTTGACAACGAGCAGTACTTC; cdr3_aa: CASSIVLWDRVDNEQYF
v_call: TRBV28; j_call: TRBJ1-5; clone_size: .; d_call: .; cdr3_nt: TGTGCCAGCAGTCCACTCACAGGGAACCGAGATCAGCCCCAGCATTTT; cdr3_aa: CASSPLTGNRDQPQHF
v_call: TRBV5-6; j_call: TRBJ1-1; clone_size: .; d_call: .; cdr3_nt: TGTGCCAGCAGCTACCCAGGGTTCCGCTATGAAGCTTTCTTT; cdr3_aa: CASSYPGFRYEAFF
v_call: TRBV2; j_call: TRBJ2-2; clone_size: .; d_call: .; cdr3_nt: TGTGCCAGCCCTCGAGGAGCCTTGGGAGGCGGGGAGCTGTTTTTT; cdr3_aa: CASPRGALGGGELFF
v_call: TRBV24-1; j_call: TRBJ2-3; clone_size: .; d_call: TRBD2; cdr3_nt: TGTGCCACCAGTGACCCGGGAGGGCTCGAAGATACGCAGTATTTT; cdr3_aa: CATSDPGGLEDTQYF
v_call: TRBV6-2/TRBV6-3; j_call: TRBJ1-2; clone_size: .; d_call: .; cdr3_nt: TGTGCCAGCAGTTACTCGCGGAGTCGGGGCTATGGCTACACCTTC; cdr3_aa: CASSYSRSRGYGYTF
v_call: TRBV23-1; j_call: TRBJ2-7; clone_size: .; d_call: .; cdr3_nt: TGCGCCAGCAGTAAAGCACAGGAAGGGCCCCGGGGAGACGAGCAGTACTTC; cdr3_aa: CASSKAQEGPRGDEQYF
v_call: TRBV19; j_call: TRBJ1-5; clone_size: .; d_call: .; cdr3_nt: TGTGCCAGTAGTATATCGGGGTTAGGCAGCAATCAGCCCCAGCATTTT; cdr3_aa: CASSISGLGSNQPQHF
v_call: TRBV4-2; j_call: TRBJ1-1; clone_size: few; d_call: .; cdr3_nt: TGTGCCAGCAGCCAAGAGACAGGCATCGTAGCTTTCTTT; cdr3_aa: CASSQETGIVAFF
v_call: TRBV7-2; j_call: TRBJ1-2; clone_size: .; d_call: .; cdr3_nt: TGTGCCAGCAGCTCGGACATATCTAACTATGGCTACACCTTC; cdr3_aa: CASSSDISNYGYTF
v_call: TRBV19; j_call: TRBJ1-1; clone_size: .; d_call: .; cdr3_nt: TGTGCCAGTAGCGGCGGCGTGGGGAACACTGAAGCTTTCTTT; cdr3_aa: CASSGGVGNTEAFF
v_call: TRBV5-1; j_call: TRBJ1-1; clone_size: .; d_call: .; cdr3_nt: TGCGCCAGCATGCAGGGAGGGCACACTGAAGCTTTCTTT; cdr3_aa: CASMQGGHTEAFF